Below are 13 T cell receptor beta chains sequenced from a single sample in a study of blood T cell repertoires in COVID-19. Data came from immunoSEQ multiplex PCR; TCRdb stores just in-frame clones and leaves some out. The table includes under 50,000 clones, about 88% detected once. The specimen was peripheral blood. The receptors come from a man aged 70-80 years with active COVID-19.

This clone has just one count. The chain is built from TRBV7-2 and TRBJ2-1; 9 bases are shared with TRBD2. This CDR3 has 15 amino acids. Germline CDR1 is SGHTA and CDR2 is FQGNSA. The J segment lost 5 bases and the V segment lost 4 bases, leaving 6 bases of the junction unmatched. The CDR3 bases are TGTGCCAGCAGCTCTTGGACTAGCGACCACAATGAGCAGTTCTTC. Translated, it gives CASSSWTSDHNEQFF.

The chain carries TRBV28 and TRBJ1-2; a possible D gene is TRBD1 (5 bases). This CDR3 comprises 14 residues. Germline V CDR1 and CDR2: MDHEN, SYDVKM. V was trimmed by 0 bases and J by 2 bases, leaving 7 bases between them. The CDR3 reads CASSLWGLNYGYTF. As DNA, the CDR3 is TGTGCCAGCAGTTTATGGGGACTCAACTATGGCTACACCTTC.

The rearrangement links TRBV3-1 (or the pseudogene TRBV3-2) to TRBJ2-3; D is uncertain. V was cut by 2 bases and J by 6 bases, with 6 bases left in between. The CDR3 covers 12 residues. CDR1 is LGHDT, CDR2 YNNKEL, per germline (reference sequence). DNA for the CDR3: TGTGCCAGCAGCCAATTCGGTGATACGCAGTATTTT. Translated, it gives CASSQFGDTQYF.

This rearrangement joins TRBV9 to TRBJ2-3; 9 bases line up with TRBD2. J gave up 5 bases and V 0 bases, and 7 bases lay outside the gene matches. The CDR3 runs to 16 residues. Germline values: CDR1 SGDLS, CDR2 YYNGEE. The CDR3 nucleotides are TGTGCCAGCAGCGTAGCTACTCAACTAGCGGGAGATACGCAGTATTTT. Translation gives CASSVATQLAGDTQYF. Based on the CDR3 plus reference TRBV9 and TRBJ2-3, the full variable domain is DSGVTQTPKHLITATGQRVTLRCSPRSGDLSVYWYQQSLDQGLQFLIQYYNGEERAKGNILERFSAQQFPDLHSELNLSSLELGDSALYFCASSVATQLAGDTQYFGPGTRLTVL.

This chain links TRBV19 with TRBJ2-1, with 7 bases lining up with TRBD2. The CDR3 consists of 15 residues. The ends lost 3 bases at V and 8 bases at J; junction bases unmatched: 10. Germline assignment: CDR1 LNHDA and CDR2 SQIVND (reference sequence). The CDR3 nucleotides read TGTGCCAGTAGTATCTCGGGAGGACGTGTCTATGAGCAGTTCTTC. This sequence encodes CASSISGGRVYEQFF.

This clone was observed a single time. V and J are TRBV7-9 and TRBJ2-1; TRBD1 agrees at 9 bases. CDR3 length: 15 residues. V was pared by 4 bases and J by 3 bases, with 4 bases of the junction left unmatched. Germline V CDR1 and CDR2: SEHNR, FQNEAQ (reference sequence). The CDR3 DNA is TGTGCCAGCAGCTACGACAGGGGGGTCTACAATGAGCAGTTCTTC. Amino acid sequence: CASSYDRGVYNEQFF.

The chain employs TRBV18 and TRBJ2-3; possibly TRBD2 for D (6 bases). Germline V gives CDR1 KGHSH, CDR2 LQKENI. V was clipped by 4 bases and J by 6 bases, with 14 bases between them. The CDR3 is made up of 14 amino acids. Here the CDR3 DNA reads TGTGCCAGCTCACTCGGGGGAGCGACGGATACGCAGTATTTT. Its protein product is CASSLGGATDTQYF.

The V gene is TRBV6-5, the J gene TRBJ1-1, with D perhaps matching TRBD1 (5 bases). In germline, CDR1 is MNHEY, CDR2 SVGAGI. V was pared by 0 bases and J by 6 bases, with 8 bases between. The CDR3 covers 13 residues. Here the CDR3 reads CASSYSRQPEAFF. The CDR3 nucleotides are TGTGCCAGCAGTTACTCGAGACAGCCTGAAGCTTTCTTT.

The V gene is TRBV7-2, the J gene TRBJ2-5; 10 nucleotides align to TRBD2. CDR3 size: 15 residues. The junction had 6 bases not matched to a gene; V was cut back by 5 bases and J by 3 bases. From germline, CDR1 is SGHTA and CDR2 FQGNSA. CDR3 loop: CASSPSGGAEETQYF. As DNA, the CDR3 is TGTGCCAGCAGCCCCAGCGGGGGGGCCGAAGAGACCCAGTACTTC. Variable domain in full (rest from reference TRBV7-2 and TRBJ2-5): GAGVSQSPSNKVTEKGKDVELRCDPISGHTALYWYRQSLGQGLEFLIYFQGNSAPDKSGLPSDRFSAERTGGSVSTLTIQRTQQEDSAVYLCASSPSGGAEETQYFGPGTRLLVL.

J is TRBJ2-1 and V is TRBV7-3; 7 bases line up with TRBD1. CDR1 and CDR2 (germline): SGHTA, FQGTGA. Unmatched junction bases numbered 7, after V lost 3 bases and J lost 5 bases. CDR3 size: 15 residues. Here the CDR3 reads CASSLRQGNNNEQFF. DNA of the CDR3: TGTGCCAGCAGCTTGAGACAGGGTAACAACAATGAGCAGTTCTTC. Supplemented by reference TRBV7-3 and TRBJ2-1, the full variable domain reads GAGVSQTPSNKVTEKGKYVELRCDPISGHTALYWYRQSLGQGPEFLIYFQGTGAADDSGLPNDRFFAVRPEGSVSTLKIQRTERGDSAVYLCASSLRQGNNNEQFFGPGTRLTVL.

The chain recombines TRBV9 with TRBJ2-2; 10 bases align to TRBD1. From germline, CDR1 is SGDLS and CDR2 YYNGEE. The CDR3 consists of 15 residues. V was clipped by 4 bases and J by 6 bases; unmatched bases: 6. The CDR3 region is CASSLRTGGSGELFF. In nucleotides, the CDR3 is TGTGCCAGCAGCCTCCGGACAGGGGGGTCCGGGGAGCTGTTTTTT.

V gene TRBV7-9 combines with J gene TRBJ2-6, with TRBD2 as a possible D gene (6 bases). Germline CDR1 and CDR2: SEHNR and FQNEAQ (reference sequence). This CDR3 is built from 16 residues. Trimming removed 4 bases from V and 0 bases from J, with 10 bases in between. DNA of the CDR3: TGTGCCAGCAGCTCAAACGGGGGCTCTGGGGCCAACGTCCTGACTTTC. This gives the protein CASSSNGGSGANVLTF. The full variable domain, with the rest looked up from reference TRBV7-9 and TRBJ2-6, is DTGVSQNPRHKITKRGQNVTFRCDPISEHNRLYWYRQTLGQGPEFLTYFQNEAQLEKSRLLSDRFSAERPKGSFSTLEIQRTEQGDSAMYLCASSSNGGSGANVLTFGAGSRLTVL.

The chain uses TRBV11-2 and TRBJ2-1; 7 bases agree with TRBD1. The germline CDR1 and CDR2 sequences are SGHAT and FQNNGV. V lost 4 bases, J lost 7 bases, and 16 bases stayed unmatched. This CDR3 is 17 amino acids long. The CDR3 is CASSSSTGKGRLNEQFF. The CDR3 DNA reads as TGTGCCAGCAGCTCCTCGACAGGGAAGGGTCGGTTAAATGAGCAGTTCTTC.